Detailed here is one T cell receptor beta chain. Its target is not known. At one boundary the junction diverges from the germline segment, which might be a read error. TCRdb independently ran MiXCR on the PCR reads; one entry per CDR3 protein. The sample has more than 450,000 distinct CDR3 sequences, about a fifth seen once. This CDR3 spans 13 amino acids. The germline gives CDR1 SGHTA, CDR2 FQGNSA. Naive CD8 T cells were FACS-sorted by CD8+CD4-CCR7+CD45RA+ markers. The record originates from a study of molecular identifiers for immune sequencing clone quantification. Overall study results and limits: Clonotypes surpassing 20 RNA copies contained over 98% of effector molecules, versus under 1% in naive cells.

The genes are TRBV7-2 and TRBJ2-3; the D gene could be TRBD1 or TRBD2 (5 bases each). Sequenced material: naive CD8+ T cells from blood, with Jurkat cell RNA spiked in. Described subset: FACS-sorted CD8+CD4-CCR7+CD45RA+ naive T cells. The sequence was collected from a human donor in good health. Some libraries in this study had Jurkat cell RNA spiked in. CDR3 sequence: CAGSRDPTDTQYF. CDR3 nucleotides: TGTGCCGGCAGCCGGGACCCCACAGATACGCAGTATTTT. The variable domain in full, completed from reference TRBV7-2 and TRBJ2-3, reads GAGVSQSPSNKVTEKGKDVELRCDPISGHTALYWYRQSLGQGLEFLIYFQGNSAPDKSGLPSDRFSAERTGGSVSTLTIQRTQQEDSAVYLCAGSRDPTDTQYFGPGTRLTVL.